Presented here are 9 T cell receptor beta chains from one specimen sequenced in a study of cytomegalovirus exposure and HLA in healthy donors. PCR was performed using 60 Vbeta and 13 Jbeta primers. Generated by immunoSEQ multiplex PCR, the TCRdb table keeps only in-frame clones and is missing some. The table lists about 57,000 clones, 83% of them singletons, with more than 3.5% in the top ten. The sample taken for sequencing was PBMCs. The receptors were gathered from a man aged 25-45 years in good health and CMV-seronegative.

The chain employs TRBV28 and TRBJ1-6; the match to TRBD1 covers 7 bases. This CDR3 contains 16 residues. Germline CDR1 MDHEN, CDR2 SYDVKM. With 6 bases clipped from V and 2 bases from J, the junction kept 7 bases outside the gene matches. CDR3 DNA: TGTGCCAGCAGCCAGACAGGGCCCCCCTATAATTCACCCCTCCACTTT. Translating gives CASSQTGPPYNSPLHF.

This clone was counted a single time. The chain has TRBV13 and TRBJ1-2, with TRBD1 matching 7 bases. The CDR3 loop spans 16 amino acids. The J segment lost 6 bases and the V segment lost 1 base, leaving 11 bases of the junction unmatched. CDR1 is PRHDT and CDR2 is FYEKMQ in the germline V gene (reference sequence). In nucleotides, the CDR3 is TGTGCCAGCAGCTTAGACCCCAAAGGGGGCGCCGATGGCTACACCTTC. It codes for CASSLDPKGGADGYTF.

The rearrangement joins TRBV7-6 to TRBJ2-3, with D possibly matching TRBD2 (6 bases). Trimming cost V 1 base and J 1 base, with 9 bases left between them. CDR3 size: 15 residues. Germline CDR1 SGHVS, CDR2 FNYEAQ. CDR3 coding DNA: TGTGCCAGCAGCTTAGTGGGAGGTGGCACAGATACGCAGTATTTT. It encodes CASSLVGGGTDTQYF.

J is TRBJ2-7 and V is TRBV13; D might be TRBD2 (6 bases). CDR1 and CDR2 from the germline V gene are PRHDT and FYEKMQ (reference sequence). Trimming took 5 bases from V and 2 from J, leaving 10 bases between them. The length of the CDR3 is 13 residues. The CDR3 nucleotides are TGTGCCAGCAGCGAGGGACTTGCCTACGAGCAGTACTTC. It codes for CASSEGLAYEQYF. Looking up the rest from reference TRBV13 and TRBJ2-7 gives the full variable domain: AAGVIQSPRHLIKEKRETATLKCYPIPRHDTVYWYQQGPGQDPQFLISFYEKMQSDKGSIPDRFSAQQFSDYHSELNMSSLELGDSALYFCASSEGLAYEQYFGPGTRLTVT.

The chain's CDR3 is CASSLAGGPGNTIYF. The CDR3 nucleotides are TGTGCCAGCTCACTTGCTGGGGGCCCTGGAAACACCATATATTTT. This chain links TRBV18 with TRBJ1-3; D may be TRBD1 (6 bases). Germline values: CDR1 KGHSH, CDR2 LQKENI. Trimming cost V 4 bases and J 2 bases, with 12 bases left between them. The CDR3 covers 15 residues.

The CDR3 DNA sequence: TGTGCCAGCAGCTCCGACGGGAGCTCCTACGAGCAGTACTTC. Translated, it gives CASSSDGSSYEQYF. V is TRBV7-3 and J is TRBJ2-7; D possibly corresponds to TRBD2 (6 bases). The V gene lost 4 bases and the J gene lost 0 bases, with 10 bases spanning the gap. The CDR3 loop spans 14 amino acids. CDR1 is SGHTA, CDR2 FQGTGA, per germline.

The chain links TRBV5-6 to TRBJ2-3, with D tentatively TRBD1 (5 bases). V lost 0 bases and J 3 bases, leaving 17 bases between the germline ends. CDR1 is SGHDT, CDR2 YYEEEE, per germline. The CDR3 runs 17 residues. As DNA, the CDR3 is TGTGCCAGCAGCTTGGATGACAGACCCGCAGGGACAGATACGCAGTATTTT. Amino acids: CASSLDDRPAGTDTQYF.

The chain uses TRBV12-5 and TRBJ2-2; D is perhaps TRBD1 (5 bases). The CDR3 runs 15 residues. In germline, CDR1 is LGHNT, CDR2 FRNRAP. Deletions cut 6 bases from V and 0 bases from J, with 11 bases between. For the CDR3, the DNA is TGTGCTAGTGGCCTCCTGGGGCCGAACACCGGGGAGCTGTTTTTT. It is translated as CASGLLGPNTGELFF.

The chain links TRBV6-1 to TRBJ2-5; 7 bases are shared with TRBD2. Germline V lookup: CDR1 MNHNS, CDR2 SASEGT. V lost 10 bases and J lost 4; bases outside the gene matches: 12. This CDR3 is built from 14 residues. The CDR3 loop reads CATTPGGLGETQYF. The DNA of the CDR3 is TGTGCCACCACGCCGGGGGGACTCGGAGAGACCCAGTACTTC.